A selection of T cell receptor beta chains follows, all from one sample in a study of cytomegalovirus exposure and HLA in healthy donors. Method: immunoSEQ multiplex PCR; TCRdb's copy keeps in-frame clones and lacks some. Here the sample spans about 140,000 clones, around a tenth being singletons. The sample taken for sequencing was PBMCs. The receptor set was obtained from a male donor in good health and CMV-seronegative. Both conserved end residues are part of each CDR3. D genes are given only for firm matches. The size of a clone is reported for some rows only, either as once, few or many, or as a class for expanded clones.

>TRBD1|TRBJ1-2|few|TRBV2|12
TGTGCCAGCAGAACAGGGGGAGAAGGCTACACCTTC
CASRTGGEGYTF
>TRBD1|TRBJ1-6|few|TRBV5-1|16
TGCGCCAGCAGCTTGGCAGGGACAGGGTATAATTCACCCCTCCACTTT
CASSLAGTGYNSPLHF
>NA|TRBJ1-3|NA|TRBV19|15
TGTGCCAGTAGTATAAGGGGGAGCTCTGGAAACACCATATATTTT
CASSIRGSSGNTIYF
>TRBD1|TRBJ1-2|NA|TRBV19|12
TGTGCCAGTAGCGGGACAGGGCATGGCTACACCTTC
CASSGTGHGYTF
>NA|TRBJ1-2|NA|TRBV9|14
TGTGCCAGCAGCGGGGCGGGCCCCATGAAGGGCTACACCTTC
CASSGAGPMKGYTF
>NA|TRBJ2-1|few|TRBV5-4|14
TGTGCCAGCAGCTTAGGCGGTCTCTACAATGAGCAGTTCTTC
CASSLGGLYNEQFF
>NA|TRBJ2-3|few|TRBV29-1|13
TGCAGCGCCCGCAGGGTTGGCACAGATACGCAGTATTTT
CSARRVGTDTQYF
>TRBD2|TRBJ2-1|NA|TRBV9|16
TGTGCCAGCAGCGTAGGACTAGCGGGGGGCCCGAATGAGCAGTTCTTC
CASSVGLAGGPNEQFF
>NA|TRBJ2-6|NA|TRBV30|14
TGTGCCTGGAGTGTATCAGGGGAGGCCAACGTCCTGACTTTC
CAWSVSGEANVLTF
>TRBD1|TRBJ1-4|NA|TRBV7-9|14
TGTGCCAGCAGCCCCAGGGGGCATAATGAAAAACTGTTTTTT
CASSPRGHNEKLFF
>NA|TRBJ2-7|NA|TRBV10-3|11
TGTGCCACCGGACTTTCCTACGAGCAGTACTTC
CATGLSYEQYF
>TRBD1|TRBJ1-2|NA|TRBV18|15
TGTGCCAGCTCACCCCGGGACAGGGAGGTCTATGGCTACACCTTC
CASSPRDREVYGYTF
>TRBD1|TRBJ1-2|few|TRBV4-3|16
TGCGCCAGCAGCCAAGTTCCCCGACAGGGGAACTATGGCTACACCTTC
CASSQVPRQGNYGYTF
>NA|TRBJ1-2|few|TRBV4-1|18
TGCGCCAGCAGCCAAGATGGGGGGGCGGTACTGGAATCAAAGAGCTACACCTTC
CASSQDGGAVLESKSYTF
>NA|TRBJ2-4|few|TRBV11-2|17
TGTGCCAGCAGCAGGGGCCGCGGGGAGTTAGCCAAAAACATTCAGTACTTC
CASSRGRGELAKNIQYF
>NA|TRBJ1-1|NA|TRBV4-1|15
TGCGCCAGCAGCCTATTGCAGGGTGTTAACACTGAAGCTTTCTTT
CASSLLQGVNTEAFF
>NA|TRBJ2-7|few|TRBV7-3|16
TGTGCCAGCAGCCTACCCGCCCAGGGAAGAGGCCACGAGCAGTACTTC
CASSLPAQGRGHEQYF
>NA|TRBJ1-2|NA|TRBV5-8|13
TGTGCCAGCAGCTTCCGGGGAGACTATGGCTACACCTTC
CASSFRGDYGYTF
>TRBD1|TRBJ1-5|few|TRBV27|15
TGTGCCAGCAGTTTAGACAGGGGTAGCAATCAGCCCCAGCATTTT
CASSLDRGSNQPQHF
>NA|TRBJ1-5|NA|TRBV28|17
TGTGCCAGCAGTTTCCAAGCCTCCGGGGATTCGGTTCAGCCCCAGCATTTT
CASSFQASGDSVQPQHF
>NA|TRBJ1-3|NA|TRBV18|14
TGTGCCAGCTCACCAGACATTAACGGAAACACCATATATTTT
CASSPDINGNTIYF
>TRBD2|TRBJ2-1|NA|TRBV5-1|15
TGCGCCAGCAGCTTTTCTAGCGGGTTAGGTAATGAGCAGTTCTTC
CASSFSSGLGNEQFF
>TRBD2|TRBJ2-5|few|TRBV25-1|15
TGTGCCAGCGGACACCAGAGCGGGGGGGGAGAGACCCAGTACTTC
CASGHQSGGGETQYF
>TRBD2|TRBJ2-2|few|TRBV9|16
TGTGCCAGCAGCGTAGAAGCGGGACGGGTCACCGGGGAGCTGTTTTTT
CASSVEAGRVTGELFF
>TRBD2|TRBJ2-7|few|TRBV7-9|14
TGTGCCAGCAGCACCGGGGGGAGTTCCGACGAGCAGTACTTC
CASSTGGSSDEQYF
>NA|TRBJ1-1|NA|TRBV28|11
TGTGCCAGCAGCAAGGACAGAGAAGCTTTCTTT
CASSKDREAFF
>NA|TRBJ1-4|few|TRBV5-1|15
TGCGCCAGCAGCTTGGGGCAGCAAAGGGGTGAAAAACTGTTTTTT
CASSLGQQRGEKLFF
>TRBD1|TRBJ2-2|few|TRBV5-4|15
TGTGCCAGCAGCTTTCCGACAGGGAATGACGGGGAGCTGTTTTTT
CASSFPTGNDGELFF
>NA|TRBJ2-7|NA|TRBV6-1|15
TGTGCCAGCAGTGAATTTTGGGCCCACTCCTACGAGCAGTACTTC
CASSEFWAHSYEQYF
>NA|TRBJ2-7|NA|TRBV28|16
TGTGCCAGCAGTTTGGGGGCAGGCTTTATTAGCTGGGAGCAGTACTTC
CASSLGAGFISWEQYF
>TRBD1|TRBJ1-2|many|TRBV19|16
TGTGCCTCAACGAGTGGGGGGAACGAGGGGGCCTATGGCTACACCTTC
CASTSGGNEGAYGYTF
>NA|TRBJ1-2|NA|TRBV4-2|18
TGTGCCAGCAGCCAAGAATACCGTCTCAAGAATCCCCTTAGTGGCTACACCTTC
CASSQEYRLKNPLSGYTF
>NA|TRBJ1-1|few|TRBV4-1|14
TGCGCCAGCAGCCATTTGACAGGGAACACTGAAGCTTTCTTT
CASSHLTGNTEAFF
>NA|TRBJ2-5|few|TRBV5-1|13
TGCGCCAGCAGCCGGACAGCTCAAGAGACCCAGTACTTC
CASSRTAQETQYF
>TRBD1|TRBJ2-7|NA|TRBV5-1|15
TGCGCCAGCAGCTTGGTGTCAGGGGGTGGATACGAGCAGTACTTC
CASSLVSGGGYEQYF
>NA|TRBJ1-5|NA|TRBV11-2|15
TGTGCCAGCAGCTTAAGGGGTGAAGGTAATCAGCCCCAGCATTTT
CASSLRGEGNQPQHF
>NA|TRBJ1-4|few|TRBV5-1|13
TGCGCCAGCAGCGAGGGTGTAAATGAAAAACTGTTTTTT
CASSEGVNEKLFF
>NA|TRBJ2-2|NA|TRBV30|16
TGTGCCTGGAGTGTACGGGCGGGTTCGAACACCGGGGAGCTGTTTTTT
CAWSVRAGSNTGELFF
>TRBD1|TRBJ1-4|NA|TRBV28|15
TGTGCCAGCAGTTTGGGGGGACAGGGGGGTGAAAAACTGTTTTTT
CASSLGGQGGEKLFF
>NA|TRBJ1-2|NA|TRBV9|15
TGTGCCAGCAGCGTAGCTGAGGGACAAGCTTATGGCTACACCTTC
CASSVAEGQAYGYTF
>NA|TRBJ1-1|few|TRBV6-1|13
TGTGCCAGCAGCGGGACTGCCTACAATGGGGCTTTCTTT
CASSGTAYNGAFF
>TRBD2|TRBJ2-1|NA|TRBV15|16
TGTGCCACCAGCAGAGATTGGGCGGGAGCGAACAATGAGCAGTTCTTC
CATSRDWAGANNEQFF
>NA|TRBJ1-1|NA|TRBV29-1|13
TGCAGCGGCGACGTGGCGGGGGGCGGACTGTTCATCTTT
CSGDVAGGGLFIF
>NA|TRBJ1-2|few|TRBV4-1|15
TGCGCCAGCAGCCAGGTCGGGGGGGGGTACTATGGCTACACCTTC
CASSQVGGGYYGYTF
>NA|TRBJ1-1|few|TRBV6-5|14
TGTGCCAGCATCGCGACAGGACAGAACACTGAAGCTTTCTTT
CASIATGQNTEAFF
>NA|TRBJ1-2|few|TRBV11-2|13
TGTGCCAGCAGCCCCGGACATCACTATGGCTACACCTTC
CASSPGHHYGYTF
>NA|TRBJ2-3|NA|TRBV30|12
TGTGCCTGGAGTGTATCCCAGGGGACGCAGTATTTT
CAWSVSQGTQYF
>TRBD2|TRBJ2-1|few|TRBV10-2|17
TGCGCCAGCAGTGAGACCCCGGGACTAGCGGGGGACAATGAGCAGTTCTTC
CASSETPGLAGDNEQFF